These 22 T cell receptor beta chains originate from one sample sequenced in a study of CD8 T cells in ankylosing spondylitis. TCRdb re-called the 5' RACE reads through MiXCR, storing one row per CDR3 protein. The data contain approximately 190,000 distinct CDR3 sequences, around 13% of them singletons. The sequenced sample consisted of blood, either unsorted or a sorted T cell fraction (not recorded which). These receptors were obtained from a female donor with ankylosing spondylitis or in good health (not recorded which).

This clonotype was detected many times. The V gene is TRBV12-3 or TRBV12-4, the J gene TRBJ2-7; 9 bases line up with TRBD2. The CDR3 loop spans 14 amino acids. V shed 6 bases, J shed 6 bases, and the junction held 9 bases outside the gene matches. The CDR3 bases are TGTGCCAGCAGATCCAGCGGGGGGCTGGGCGAGCAGTACTTC. This codes for CASRSSGGLGEQYF.

This chain connects TRBV30 to TRBJ2-1; no clear D. V shed 0 bases and J shed 5 bases, with 8 bases lying between them. The CDR3 extends over 13 amino acids. Per germline, CDR1 GTSNPN and CDR2 SVGIG (reference sequence). For the CDR3, the DNA is TGTGCCTGGAGTGTACTACAGAACAATGAGCAGTTCTTC. Protein product: CAWSVLQNNEQFF. Full variable domain (rest looked up from reference TRBV30 and TRBJ2-1): SQTIHQWPATLVQPVGSPLSLECTVEGTSNPNLYWYRQAAGRGLQLLFYSVGIGQISSEVPQNLSASRPQDRQFILSSKKLLLSDSGFYLCAWSVLQNNEQFFGPGTRLTVL.

The sample holds many counts of this clonotype. The V and J genes are TRBV4-3 and TRBJ1-4, with 7 bases identical to TRBD1. The CDR3 has 15 amino acids. The V segment lost 4 bases and the J segment 7 bases; nucleotides outside the gene matches: 9. The germline CDR1 and CDR2 sequences are LGHNA and YSLEER. CDR3 nucleotides: TGCGCCAGCAGCCCGGACCAGGGGGGGACTGAAAAACTGTTTTTT. It encodes CASSPDQGGTEKLFF.

Many counts were recorded for this clonotype. In nucleotides, the CDR3 is TGCAGTGCTTGGGACACCTTAAACGCTGAAGCTTTCTTT. It encodes CSAWDTLNAEAFF. The genes are TRBV20-1 and TRBJ1-1; weak D call: TRBD1 (6 bases). The V gene lost 5 bases and the J gene lost 6 bases, with 16 bases spanning the gap. The CDR3 loop spans 13 amino acids. Germline V lookup: CDR1 DFQATT, CDR2 SNEGSKA (reference sequence).

There are many counts of this clonotype. The rearrangement links TRBV12-3 or TRBV12-4 to TRBJ1-3; the D is unclear. Deletions cut 5 bases from V and 4 bases from J, with 12 bases between. The CDR3 is 14 amino acids. The CDR3 spells CASSPPTYGNTIYF. Here the CDR3 DNA reads TGTGCCAGCAGTCCACCCACATACGGAAACACCATATATTTT.

The CDR3 nucleotides read TGTGCCAGCAGCTTAAATAGAGGGCGCGAGCAGTACTTC. Protein product: CASSLNRGREQYF. J is TRBJ2-7 and V is TRBV7-2, with a tentative D call TRBD2 (5 bases). Trimming pared 2 bases from V and 6 bases from J, leaving 11 bases between. Per the germline V gene, CDR1 is SGHTA and CDR2 is FQGNSA. The CDR3 totals 13 residues.

This clonotype was counted at least ten times. V usage is TRBV7-3 and J usage is TRBJ1-1; possible D gene TRBD1, 6 bases. The CDR3 is 13 amino acids. Germline CDR1 SGHTA, CDR2 FQGTGA. Trimming stripped 4 bases from V and 5 bases from J, with 11 bases between. The CDR3: CASSYRERTEAFF. The CDR3 DNA sequence: TGTGCCAGCAGCTACAGGGAGAGGACTGAAGCTTTCTTT.

The table lists this clonotype with a few counts. The chain is built from TRBV6-1 and TRBJ2-2; TRBD1 might be the D (6 bases). CDR3 length: 13 amino acids. The germline gives CDR1 MNHNS, CDR2 SASEGT. The V end lost 5 bases, the J end lost 7 bases, and 11 bases lay between the germline ends. CDR3 sequence: CASSLTGIGELFF. DNA of the CDR3: TGTGCCAGCAGTCTCACAGGGATCGGGGAGCTGTTTTTT.

The V and J genes are TRBV20-1 and TRBJ2-7; TRBD1 or TRBD2 may be the D gene (5 bases each). Between the trimmed V and J ends, which lost 0 bases and 1 base, there was a span of 13 bases. CDR1 is DFQATT and CDR2 is SNEGSKA in the germline V gene (reference sequence). The CDR3 is 15 residues long. The CDR3 DNA sequence: TGCAGTGCTAGAGATGAGGGGCGCCTATCCTACGAGCAGTACTTC. As protein: CSARDEGRLSYEQYF.

This clonotype was detected only a few times. The gene calls are TRBV7-9 and TRBJ2-3; TRBD2 matches at 13 bases. The CDR3 is made up of 17 amino acids. Germline CDR1 and CDR2: SEHNR and FQNEAQ (reference sequence). V lost 5 bases, J lost 2 bases, and 7 bases stayed unmatched. This chain's CDR3 is CASSPTGLAGFTDTQYF. CDR3 sequence (DNA): TGTGCCAGCAGCCCGACGGGACTAGCGGGATTCACAGATACGCAGTATTTT.

This clonotype came up many times. The chain has TRBV12-3 or TRBV12-4 and TRBJ2-7, with no clear D. CDR3 length: 12 residues. Trimming took 3 bases from V and 8 from J, leaving 11 bases between them. The DNA of the CDR3 is TGTGCCAGCAGTTTCCAGAATACGAAGCAGTACTTC. It specifies CASSFQNTKQYF.

A note on this clonotype: This may be a read error, as it is one base from a much larger clone. This chain links TRBV12-3 or TRBV12-4 with TRBJ2-7; D uncertain. The CDR3 spans 13 residues. The CDR3 loop reads CVSSLHSHYEQYF. CDR3 nucleotides: TGTGTCAGCAGTTTGCACTCCCACTACGAGCAGTACTTC.

This clonotype has just a few counts. V is TRBV21-1 and J is TRBJ2-7. TRBV21-1 is deemed a pseudogene. This CDR3 contains 14 residues. The CDR3 here is CASSKGAQSYEQYF. In DNA, the CDR3 is TGTGCCAGCAGCAAAGGCGCACAGAGCTACGAGCAGTACTTC.

At least ten counts were recorded for this clonotype. The rearrangement links TRBV5-1 to TRBJ2-2; possibly TRBD2 for D (5 bases). Deletions cut 4 bases from V and 0 bases from J, with 7 bases between. The CDR3 totals 14 residues. Per the germline V gene, CDR1 is SGHRS and CDR2 is YFSETQ. The DNA for the CDR3 is TGCGCCAGCAGCAGCGGCACGAACACCGGGGAGCTGTTTTTT. It is translated as CASSSGTNTGELFF. The full variable domain, with the rest looked up from reference TRBV5-1 and TRBJ2-2, is KAGVTQTPRYLIKTRGQQVTLSCSPISGHRSVSWYQQTPGQGLQFLFEYFSETQRNKGNFPGRFSGRQFSNSRSEMNVSTLELGDSALYLCASSSGTNTGELFFGEGSRLTVL.

This clonotype was picked up a small number of times. The CDR3 is CSAAPGREGGYTF. CDR3 nucleotides: TGCAGTGCCGCGCCAGGGAGGGAAGGTGGCTACACCTTC. The V gene is TRBV20-1, the J gene TRBJ1-2, with TRBD1 as a possible D gene (5 bases). This CDR3 contains 13 residues. V dropped 6 bases and J dropped 7 bases, with 18 bases sitting between them. Germline V lookup: CDR1 DFQATT, CDR2 SNEGSKA (reference sequence).

This clonotype has ten or more counts. The chain carries TRBV5-1 and TRBJ2-1; no reliable D call. There are 18 residues in the CDR3. The germline V and J ends were trimmed by 1 base and 5 bases, with 22 bases remaining between them. Germline CDR1 reads SGHRS; CDR2 reads YFSETQ. The CDR3 nucleotides read TGCGCCAGCAGCTTGATTCTCGGCAGGACCCTACAAAACAATGAGCAGTTCTTC. Protein product: CASSLILGRTLQNNEQFF.

This clonotype was counted between two and nine times. The genes are TRBV12-3 or TRBV12-4 and TRBJ1-1, with D unclear. The CDR3 runs 14 residues. The V gene lost 8 bases and the J gene lost 1 base, with 14 bases spanning the gap. This CDR3 is CASGETGKNTEAFF. The DNA for the CDR3 is TGTGCCAGCGGGGAGACGGGGAAGAACACTGAAGCTTTCTTT.

The rearrangement joins TRBV7-2 to TRBJ1-1; 9 nucleotides line up with TRBD1. Trimming cost V 5 bases and J 5 bases; bases outside gene matches: 9. In germline, CDR1 is SGHTA, CDR2 FQGNSA. The CDR3 totals 15 residues. CDR3 sequence: CASSKRTGVETEAFF. In nucleotides, the CDR3 is TGTGCCAGCAGCAAGAGGACAGGGGTAGAAACTGAAGCTTTCTTT.

This clonotype was detected ten times or more. The chain employs TRBV9 and TRBJ2-1, with TRBD2 as a possible D gene (5 bases). Trimming pared 1 base from V and 0 bases from J, leaving 8 bases between. CDR1 SGDLS and CDR2 YYNGEE come from the germline V gene. CDR3 length: 15 residues. This chain's CDR3 is CASSVRAVSYNEQFF. In nucleotides, the CDR3 is TGTGCCAGCAGCGTAAGAGCGGTCTCCTACAATGAGCAGTTCTTC. Drawing the rest from reference TRBV9 and TRBJ2-1, the complete variable domain is DSGVTQTPKHLITATGQRVTLRCSPRSGDLSVYWYQQSLDQGLQFLIQYYNGEERAKGNILERFSAQQFPDLHSELNLSSLELGDSALYFCASSVRAVSYNEQFFGPGTRLTVL.

Many counts were recorded for this clonotype. This chain's CDR3 is CASSLEVMKTQYF. CDR3 DNA: TGTGCCAGCAGCTTAGAGGTAATGAAGACCCAGTACTTC. This rearrangement joins TRBV7-8 to TRBJ2-5; the D is unclear. The CDR3 has 13 amino acids. Germline V gives CDR1 SGHVS, CDR2 FQNEAQ. V was cut by 1 base and J by 6 bases, with 9 bases left in between.

In its sample, this clonotype was seen a few times. The rearrangement links TRBV6-1 to TRBJ2-1; 7 bases align to TRBD2. With V trimmed by 5 bases and J by 1 base, 11 bases remained unmatched. Germline lookup yields CDR1 MNHNS and CDR2 SASEGT. The CDR3 contains 17 residues. The CDR3 sequence is CASSPTGGAGSYNEQFF. The CDR3 coding sequence is TGTGCCAGCAGTCCCACGGGGGGAGCGGGGTCCTACAATGAGCAGTTCTTC.

This clonotype was counted between two and nine times. This chain joins TRBV7-9 and TRBJ2-1; the D gene is possibly TRBD1 (7 bases). Between the trimmed V and J ends, which lost 6 bases and 9 bases, there was a span of 18 bases. The germline CDR1 and CDR2 sequences are SEHNR and FQNEAQ (reference sequence). The length of the CDR3 is 14 residues. The chain's CDR3 is CASSPDRAGSEQFF. The CDR3, as DNA: TGTGCCAGCAGTCCAGACAGGGCGGGGAGTGAGCAGTTCTTC.